The 20 T cell receptor beta chains below come from one sample, sequenced in a study of shared clonotypes between healthy human individuals. Repertoires were generated with immunoSEQ multiplex PCR, while TCRdb's copy carries only in-frame clones and drops some. The sample records 600,000 to 750,000 clones, about 90% being singletons. Sequenced material: memory CD8+ T cells from PBMCs. The subset was: CD45RO+ cells pooled with CCR7-negative TemRA cells. The origin of the receptors is a man aged 18 to 29 in good health. Some clones in this sample may be carry-over from other donors' samples.

The CDR3 sequence: CASTLRRDSPLHF. The CDR3 DNA is TGTGCCAGCACCCTCCGACGTGATTCACCCCTCCACTTT. The V call is TRBV28, the J call TRBJ1-6; no reliable D call. This CDR3 region has 13 residues. Deletions cut 7 bases from V and 8 bases from J, with 12 bases between. CDR1 and CDR2 from the germline V gene are MDHEN and SYDVKM.

The CDR3 nucleotides are TGTGCCAGCAGCTGGGACTTCTCGGGCTATGGCTACACCTTC. Amino acid sequence: CASSWDFSGYGYTF. The chain employs TRBV5-5 and TRBJ1-2; TRBD1 is a possible D gene (5 bases). This CDR3 spans 14 amino acids. Germline V gene data show CDR1 as SGHKS and CDR2 as YYEKEE (reference sequence). The germline V and J ends were trimmed by 3 bases and 4 bases, with 13 bases remaining between them. Variable domain in full (rest from reference TRBV5-5 and TRBJ1-2): DAGVTQSPTHLIKTRGQQVTLRCSPISGHKSVSWYQQVLGQGPQFIFQYYEKEERGRGNFPDRFSARQFPNYSSELNVNALLLGDSALYLCASSWDFSGYGYTFGSGTRLTVV.

This clone was found once. The chain recombines TRBV12-5 with TRBJ2-1; 8 bases are a match to TRBD2. V dropped 6 bases and J dropped 0; count of bases not matched to a gene: 4. Germline V gene sequence: CDR1 LGHNT, CDR2 FRNRAP. The CDR3 has 15 residues. The CDR3 here is CASGSGTSSYNEQFF. CDR3 DNA: TGTGCTAGTGGCTCCGGGACTAGCTCCTACAATGAGCAGTTCTTC.

The chain is built from TRBV5-4 and TRBJ1-1; D might be TRBD1 (6 bases). The CDR3 extends over 15 amino acids. Germline V gene lookup returns CDR1 SGHNT and CDR2 YYREEE (reference sequence). The V end lost 4 bases, the J end lost 3 bases, and 16 bases lay between the germline ends. The CDR3 nucleotides are TGTGCCAGCAGCAGGTACAGGGAGGAGCACACTGAAGCTTTCTTT. It codes for CASSRYREEHTEAFF.

The genes are TRBV19 and TRBJ2-7; 7 bases are a match to TRBD2. V dropped 5 bases and J dropped 6; count of bases not matched to a gene: 13. From germline, CDR1 is LNHDA and CDR2 SQIVND (reference sequence). The CDR3 totals 15 residues. As DNA, the CDR3 is TGTGCCAGTAGTGTCCGGGACTACCTTTGGTCCGAGCAGTACTTC. This translates into CASSVRDYLWSEQYF.

J is TRBJ2-5 and V is TRBV25-1; D remains unclear. The germline V gene has CDR1 MGHDK and CDR2 SYGVNS. This CDR3 is 14 amino acids long. The V end was cut by 1 base, the J end by 0 bases, with 6 bases between. The CDR3 protein is CASSELGNQETQYF. CDR3 coding DNA: TGTGCCAGCAGTGAATTGGGCAACCAAGAGACCCAGTACTTC.

This sequence joins TRBV27 and TRBJ1-2; no definite D call. This CDR3 is 14 amino acids long. Germline CDR1 and CDR2: MNHEY and SMNVEV (reference sequence). V was shortened by 4 bases and J by 6 bases, with 15 bases between the two germline ends. CDR3 sequence: CASSSDMLVDGYTF. The CDR3 DNA reads TGTGCCAGCAGTTCAGATATGCTCGTGGATGGCTACACCTTC.

The V call is TRBV27, the J call TRBJ2-2; no clear D gene. The CDR3 totals 14 residues. Looked up from germline, CDR1 is MNHEY and CDR2 is SMNVEV (reference sequence). V gave up 4 bases and J gave up 7 bases, with 13 bases separating them. For the CDR3, the DNA is TGTGCCAGCAGTTCGAGCCACCCTGTCGGGGAGCTGTTTTTT. Protein product: CASSSSHPVGELFF.

The genes are TRBV7-2 and TRBJ2-5; weak D call: TRBD1 (6 bases). Germline CDR1 reads SGHTA; CDR2 reads FQGNSA. CDR3 length equals 14 residues. Trimming took off 4 bases at V and 2 bases at J, with 11 bases between the two ends. CDR3 loop: CASSSQGWQETQYF. The CDR3 coding sequence is TGTGCCAGCAGCTCACAGGGTTGGCAAGAGACCCAGTACTTC. The variable domain in full, with the rest retrieved from reference TRBV7-2 and TRBJ2-5, is GAGVSQSPSNKVTEKGKDVELRCDPISGHTALYWYRQSLGQGLEFLIYFQGNSAPDKSGLPSDRFSAERTGGSVSTLTIQRTQQEDSAVYLCASSSQGWQETQYFGPGTRLLVL.

The chain is built from TRBV5-4 and TRBJ2-2, with TRBD2 matching over 7 bases. Losses at the gene ends were 7 bases for V and 2 bases for J; bases not matched to a gene: 5. The CDR3 has 14 amino acids. The germline V gene has CDR1 SGHNT and CDR2 YYREEE (reference sequence). The CDR3: CASWGGVNTGELFF. The CDR3 nucleotides read TGTGCCAGCTGGGGGGGAGTCAACACCGGGGAGCTGTTTTTT.

The genes are TRBV28 and TRBJ2-3; tentatively, D is TRBD1 or TRBD2 (6 bases each). The CDR3 spans 15 residues. Germline values: CDR1 MDHEN, CDR2 SYDVKM. Trimming took 8 bases from V and 0 from J, leaving 15 bases between them. In DNA form, the CDR3 reads TGTGCCAGCGAGACGGGGGCTGTGAGCACAGATACGCAGTATTTT. Protein product: CASETGAVSTDTQYF.

V usage is TRBV11-2 and J usage is TRBJ2-7; D not certain. Germline V gives CDR1 SGHAT, CDR2 FQNNGV. The CDR3 length is 12 residues. Trimming stripped 4 bases from V and 3 bases from J, with 7 bases between. The DNA of the CDR3 is TGTGCCAGCAGCTCCAGAGACTACGAGCAGTACTTC. Its translation is CASSSRDYEQYF. Based on the CDR3 plus reference TRBV11-2 and TRBJ2-7, the full variable domain is EAGVAQSPRYKIIEKRQSVAFWCNPISGHATLYWYQQILGQGPKLLIQFQNNGVVDDSQLPKDRFSAERLKGVDSTLKIQPAKLEDSAVYLCASSSRDYEQYFGPGTRLTVT.

The chain couples TRBV28 to TRBJ1-1; D is unresolved. Trimming took off 7 bases at V and 3 bases at J, with 15 bases between the two ends. The CDR3 has 14 residues. CDR1 MDHEN and CDR2 SYDVKM come from the germline V gene. CDR3 amino acids: CASTAFVEDTEAFF. As DNA, the CDR3 is TGTGCCAGCACCGCGTTTGTGGAGGACACTGAAGCTTTCTTT.

The genes are TRBV9 and TRBJ2-1; D remains unclear. CDR1 is SGDLS, CDR2 YYNGEE, per germline. The CDR3 has 13 amino acids. Trimming took off 3 bases at V and 8 bases at J, with 12 bases between the two ends. The CDR3 loop reads CASSATTRYEQFF. CDR3 DNA sequence: TGTGCCAGCAGCGCCACGACCCGTTATGAGCAGTTCTTC.

This chain connects TRBV27 to TRBJ1-2, with D perhaps TRBD1 (5 bases). CDR1 is MNHEY, CDR2 SMNVEV, per germline (reference sequence). V lost 7 bases, J lost 3 bases, and 15 bases lay in between. This CDR3 spans 14 amino acids. The CDR3: CASTRVGGDYGYTF. CDR3 nucleotides: TGTGCCAGCACCCGTGTGGGGGGGGACTATGGCTACACCTTC.

J is TRBJ1-3 and V is TRBV7-2; TRBD1 is a possible D gene (5 bases). This CDR3 is built from 15 residues. Germline V gene lookup returns CDR1 SGHTA and CDR2 FQGNSA. V gave up 4 bases and J gave up 4 bases, with 14 bases separating them. DNA of the CDR3: TGTGCCAGCAGCTCCCTTCCTGGGGCCGGAAACACCATATATTTT. Translation gives CASSSLPGAGNTIYF.

The rearrangement uses TRBV27 and TRBJ2-2; a possible D gene is TRBD1 (6 bases). V was clipped by 5 bases and J by 7 bases, with 14 bases between them. The CDR3 consists of 14 residues. CDR1 is MNHEY, CDR2 SMNVEV, per germline (reference sequence). In DNA, the CDR3 is TGTGCCAGCAGTCCCTGGACAGATTACGGGGAGCTGTTTTTT. Protein: CASSPWTDYGELFF.

The chain links TRBV7-2 to TRBJ2-1; the D gene is possibly TRBD2 (6 bases). CDR3 length: 16 amino acids. Per the germline V gene, CDR1 is SGHTA and CDR2 is FQGNSA. The V end was cut by 5 bases, the J end by 0 bases, with 14 bases between. CDR3 loop: CASSNRDSSSYNEQFF. The CDR3, as DNA: TGTGCCAGCAGCAACCGGGACTCGAGCTCCTACAATGAGCAGTTCTTC.

Remarks on this clone: One end of the junction varies from germline; a read error may be responsible. The rearrangement links TRBV28 to TRBJ1-1; TRBD1 aligns across 10 bases. CDR1 MDHEN and CDR2 SYDVKM come from the germline V gene. This CDR3 is 15 amino acids long. The CDR3 loop is CASSIWDRGRTEAFF. CDR3 bases: TGTGCCAGCAGTATATGGGACAGGGGCCGCACTGAAGCTTTCTTT.

The rearrangement joins TRBV6-1 to TRBJ2-7; D not resolved. The germline V gene encodes CDR1 MNHNS and CDR2 SASEGT. The CDR3 loop spans 15 amino acids. V was shortened by 4 bases and J by 0 bases, with 13 bases between the two germline ends. CDR3 sequence (DNA): TGTGCCAGCAGTGTCATTTCTTCCAGCTCCTACGAGCAGTACTTC. This codes for CASSVISSSSYEQYF.